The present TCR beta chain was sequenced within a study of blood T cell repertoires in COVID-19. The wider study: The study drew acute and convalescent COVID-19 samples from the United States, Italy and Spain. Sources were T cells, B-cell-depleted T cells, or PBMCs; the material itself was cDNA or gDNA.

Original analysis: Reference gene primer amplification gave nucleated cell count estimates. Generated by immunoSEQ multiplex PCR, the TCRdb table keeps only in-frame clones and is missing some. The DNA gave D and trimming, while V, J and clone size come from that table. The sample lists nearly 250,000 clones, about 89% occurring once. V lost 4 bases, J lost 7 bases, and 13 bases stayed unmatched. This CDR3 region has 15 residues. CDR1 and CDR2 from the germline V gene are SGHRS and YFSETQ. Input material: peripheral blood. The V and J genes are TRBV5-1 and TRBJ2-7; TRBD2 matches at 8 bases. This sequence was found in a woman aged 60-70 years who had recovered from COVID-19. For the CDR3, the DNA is TGCGCCAGCAGCGTAGAACTAGCGGAACTCACTGAGCAGTACTTC. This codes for CASSVELAELTEQYF.